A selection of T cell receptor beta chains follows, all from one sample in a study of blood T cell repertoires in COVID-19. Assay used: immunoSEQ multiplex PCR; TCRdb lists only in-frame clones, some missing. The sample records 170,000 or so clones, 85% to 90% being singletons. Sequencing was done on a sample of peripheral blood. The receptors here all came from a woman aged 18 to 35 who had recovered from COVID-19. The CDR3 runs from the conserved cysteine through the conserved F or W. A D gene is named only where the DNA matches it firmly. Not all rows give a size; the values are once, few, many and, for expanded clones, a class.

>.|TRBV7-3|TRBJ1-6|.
TGTGCCAGTAGCGACAGTTATAATTCACCCCTCCACTTT
CASSDSYNSPLHF
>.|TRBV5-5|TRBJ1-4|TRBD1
TGTGCCAGCAGACTTAAGACAGGGTACACAACTAATGAAAAACTGTTTTTT
CASRLKTGYTTNEKLFF
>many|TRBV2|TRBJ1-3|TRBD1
TGTGCCAGCAGTCGGACAGGGGTTGGAAACACCATATATTTT
CASSRTGVGNTIYF
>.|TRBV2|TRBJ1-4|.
TGTGCCAGCAGTGAGAGGAGAGGGAACGAAAAACTGTTTTTT
CASSERRGNEKLFF
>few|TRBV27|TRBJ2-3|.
TGTGCCAGCAGTCGTCCTAAAACAGATACGCAGTATTTT
CASSRPKTDTQYF
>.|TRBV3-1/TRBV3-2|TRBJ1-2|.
TGTGCCAGCAGCCAAGCAAGGGGCGCGGACTATGGCTACACCTTC
CASSQARGADYGYTF
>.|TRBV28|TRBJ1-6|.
TGTGCCAGCAGTTCCAGAGGACAGCTGAATTCACCCCTCCACTTT
CASSSRGQLNSPLHF
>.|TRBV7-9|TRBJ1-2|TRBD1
TGTGCCAGCAGCTCGGACAGGGCGGAAGACTATGGCTACACCTTC
CASSSDRAEDYGYTF
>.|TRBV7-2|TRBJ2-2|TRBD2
TGTGCCAGCAGCTTAATCGGCGGGGGAAACACCGGGGAGCTGTTTTTT
CASSLIGGGNTGELFF
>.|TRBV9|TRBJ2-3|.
TGTGCCAGCAGCGTAGAGGGGAATACGCAGTATTTT
CASSVEGNTQYF
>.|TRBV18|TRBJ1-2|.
TGTGCCAGCTCACCCCAGACGGGGGTGGCTCTTAACTATGGCTACACCTTC
CASSPQTGVALNYGYTF
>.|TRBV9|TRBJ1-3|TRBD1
TGTGCCAGCAGCGTTGGGGGGACAGCGTCTTATTTCGGAAACACCATATATTTT
CASSVGGTASYFGNTIYF
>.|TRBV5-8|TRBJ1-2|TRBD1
TGTGCCAGCAGCTTGGCTGACAGGGGGGAAAACTATGGCTACACCTTC
CASSLADRGENYGYTF
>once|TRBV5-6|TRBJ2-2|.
TGTGCCAGCAGCCCCCGGGACACCGGGGAGCTGTTTTTT
CASSPRDTGELFF
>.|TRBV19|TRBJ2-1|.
TGTGCCAGTAGTATCTGGGCGGGGATAAATGAGCAGTTCTTC
CASSIWAGINEQFF
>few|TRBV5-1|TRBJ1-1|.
TGCGCCAGCACGGTAGAAGGGAGGGGCACTGAAGCTTTCTTT
CASTVEGRGTEAFF
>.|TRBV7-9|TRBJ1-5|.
TGTGCCAGCAGTTTTTTCCCGGGTCCTTATAGCAATCAGCCCCAGCATTTT
CASSFFPGPYSNQPQHF
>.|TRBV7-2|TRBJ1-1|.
TGTGCCAGCAGCACCCCACCCGTAAGGGGAACTGAAGCTTTCTTT
CASSTPPVRGTEAFF
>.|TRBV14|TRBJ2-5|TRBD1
TGTGCCAGCAGCCGGGGGACAGGGGGCCAAGAGACCCAGTACTTC
CASSRGTGGQETQYF
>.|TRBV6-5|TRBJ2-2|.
TGTGCCAGCAGTTACACCCAGGACACCGACGGGGAGCTGTTTTTT
CASSYTQDTDGELFF
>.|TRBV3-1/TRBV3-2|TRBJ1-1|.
TGTGCCAGCAGCCAAGATGGTACTACCACTGAAGCTTTCTTT
CASSQDGTTTEAFF
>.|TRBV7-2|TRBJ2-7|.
TGTGCCAGCAGCTTGGGCCCCCCCCACTCTCCCTACGAGCAGTACTTC
CASSLGPPHSPYEQYF
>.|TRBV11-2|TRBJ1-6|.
TGTGCCAGCAGCTTCCCAGGTCGGAATTCACCCCTCCACTTT
CASSFPGRNSPLHF
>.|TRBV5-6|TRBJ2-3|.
TGTGCCAGCAGCTTGGGCTATCGACTTAGCACAGATACGCAGTATTTT
CASSLGYRLSTDTQYF
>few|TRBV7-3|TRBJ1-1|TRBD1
TGTGCCAGCAGCTTAAAAATCCGGACAGGGCCCTTGAACACTGAAGCTTTCTTT
CASSLKIRTGPLNTEAFF
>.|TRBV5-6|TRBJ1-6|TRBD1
TGTGCCAGCAGCTTGTCGTGGACAGGGGGAACTCCCCTCCACTTT
CASSLSWTGGTPLHF
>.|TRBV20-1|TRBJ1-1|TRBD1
TGCAGTGCTAGTGAGACAGGGGTTAGATCCATGAACACTGAAGCTTTCTTT
CSASETGVRSMNTEAFF